The 4 T cell receptor beta chains below all came from one sample that was sequenced in a study of blood T cell repertoires in COVID-19. The repertoire was sequenced with immunoSEQ multiplex PCR; TCRdb's copy has only in-frame clones and lacks some. This table has fewer than 140,000 clones, around 80% appearing once. The specimen was peripheral blood. Source of these receptors: a woman aged 60 to 75 with acute or convalescent COVID-19.

The rearrangement links TRBV4-2 to TRBJ1-6, with D unclear. The germline V gene encodes CDR1 LGHNA and CDR2 YNFKEQ. Trimming cost V 5 bases and J 3 bases, with 17 bases left between them. The CDR3 has 17 amino acids. The CDR3 DNA reads TGTGCCAGCAGCGAATCGCTCTCACGGGACTATAATTCACCCCTCCACTTT. Amino acid sequence: CASSESLSRDYNSPLHF.

This clone came up a few times. One junction end disagrees with the germline gene, perhaps due to a read error. This chain links TRBV7-2 with TRBJ2-3; 7 positions match TRBD2. In germline, CDR1 is SGHTA, CDR2 FQGNSA. CDR3 size: 15 residues. The CDR3 loop is CASSPPGLSDTRMDF. The CDR3 DNA reads as TGTGCCAGCAGCCCACCGGGACTATCAGATACGCGAATGGATTTT. Full variable domain (rest looked up from reference TRBV7-2 and TRBJ2-3): GAGVSQSPSNKVTEKGKDVELRCDPISGHTALYWYRQSLGQGLEFLIYFQGNSAPDKSGLPSDRFSAERTGGSVSTLTIQRTQQEDSAVYLCASSPPGLSDTRMDFGPGTRLTVL.

The gene calls are TRBV5-1 and TRBJ2-2; TRBD2 agrees at 12 bases. V dropped 5 bases and J dropped 6; count of bases not matched to a gene: 17. There are 19 residues in the CDR3. CDR1 SGHRS and CDR2 YFSETQ come from the germline V gene. For the CDR3, the DNA is TGCGCCAGCAGTGGGGAGCCCCCGACTAGCGGGAGTGTTGCCGGGGAGCTGTTTTTT. As protein: CASSGEPPTSGSVAGELFF. Full variable domain (remainder filled in from reference TRBV5-1 and TRBJ2-2): KAGVTQTPRYLIKTRGQQVTLSCSPISGHRSVSWYQQTPGQGLQFLFEYFSETQRNKGNFPGRFSGRQFSNSRSEMNVSTLELGDSALYLCASSGEPPTSGSVAGELFFGEGSRLTVL.

The chain recombines TRBV19 with TRBJ1-4, with D uncertain. There are 15 residues in the CDR3. V shed 3 bases and J shed 0 bases, with 8 bases lying between them. Germline V CDR1 and CDR2: LNHDA, SQIVND (reference sequence). The chain's CDR3 is CASSMASATNEKLFF. For the CDR3, the DNA is TGTGCCAGTAGTATGGCCAGCGCAACTAATGAAAAACTGTTTTTT.